This passage covers 13 T cell receptor beta chains from one sample sequenced in a study of CD4 T cells in relation to SARS-CoV-2 and coronaviruses. Their cognate antigens are unknown. Clones were sequenced by immunoSEQ multiplex PCR, and TCRdb holds only the in-frame ones, with some missing. The table records about 38,000 clones, 60% to 80% of them present only once. The sample was memory CD4+ T cells from PBMCs, cultured in vitro. These receptors all come from an adult with COVID-19.

The chain combines TRBV30 with TRBJ2-3, with D perhaps being TRBD1 or TRBD2 (5 bases each). Germline V gene data show CDR1 as GTSNPN and CDR2 as SVGIG (reference sequence). Between the trimmed V and J ends, which lost 4 bases and 0 bases, there was a span of 11 bases. The CDR3 is made up of 14 amino acids. The chain's CDR3 is CAWNRGLSTDTQYF. The CDR3 nucleotides read TGTGCCTGGAACCGGGGCCTAAGCACAGATACGCAGTATTTT.

The chain joins TRBV28 to TRBJ1-2; D might be TRBD1 (5 bases). The V and J ends lost 4 bases and 7 bases respectively, with 19 bases between them. The CDR3 has 15 residues. The germline V gene encodes CDR1 MDHEN and CDR2 SYDVKM. The CDR3 sequence is CASSSFWDPSIGYTF. The CDR3 DNA follows: TGTGCCAGCAGTTCCTTCTGGGACCCCTCTATTGGCTACACCTTC.

The CDR3 loop reads CAISEPPGELFF. The CDR3 DNA is TGTGCCATCAGTGAACCCCCCGGGGAGCTGTTTTTT. The rearrangement joins TRBV10-3 to TRBJ2-2, with D uncertain. V lost 3 bases to trimming and J lost 6 bases, with 5 bases between them. CDR3 length: 12 residues. Germline V gene lookup returns CDR1 ENHRY and CDR2 SYGVKD.

The V and J genes are TRBV5-1 and TRBJ2-7, with a tentative D call TRBD2 (6 bases). Trimming stripped 3 bases from V and 1 base from J, with 17 bases between. CDR3 length equals 16 residues. Looked up from germline, CDR1 is SGHRS and CDR2 is YFSETQ. The CDR3 coding sequence is TGCGCCAGCAGCTCCGGGAGCAGGGACGGGTCCTACGAGCAGTACTTC. Translated, it gives CASSSGSRDGSYEQYF.

The chain carries TRBV29-1 and TRBJ2-2, with D tentatively TRBD1 (6 bases). This CDR3 has 14 residues. CDR1 is SQVTM and CDR2 is ANQGSEA in the germline V gene. Trimming pared 6 bases from V and 1 base from J, leaving 12 bases between. CDR3 residues: CSVHTGRNTGELFF. The CDR3 nucleotides are TGCAGCGTCCATACAGGGAGGAACACCGGGGAGCTGTTTTTT.

The table lists this clone with a few counts. The chain's CDR3 is CASSFPTGTGETQYF. CDR3 sequence (DNA): TGTGCCAGCAGCTTCCCAACAGGGACGGGAGAGACCCAGTACTTC. V usage is TRBV5-4 and J usage is TRBJ2-5; perhaps TRBD1 as D (6 bases). CDR1 is SGHNT and CDR2 is YYREEE in the germline V gene (reference sequence). This CDR3 region has 15 residues. Trimming shortened V by 2 bases and J by 4 bases, and 15 bases separated the two germline ends.

This rearrangement joins TRBV7-8 to TRBJ1-1; no clear D. The germline V gene has CDR1 SGHVS and CDR2 FQNEAQ. The CDR3 sequence is 14 residues long. V lost 1 base and J 2 bases, leaving 8 bases between the germline ends. For the CDR3, the DNA is TGTGCCAGCAGCTTAGTTTCGGGAAACACTGAAGCTTTCTTT. It yields the protein CASSLVSGNTEAFF.

J is TRBJ2-1 and V is TRBV4-1; D might be TRBD2 (6 bases). The CDR3 is made up of 18 amino acids. V was clipped by 0 bases and J by 0 bases, with 15 bases between them. Germline V lookup: CDR1 MGHRA, CDR2 YSYEKL. The CDR3 sequence: CASSQDPLRGNSYNEQFF. DNA for the CDR3: TGCGCCAGCAGCCAAGATCCTCTTCGCGGGAACTCCTACAATGAGCAGTTCTTC.

The genes are TRBV6-5 and TRBJ2-1; no definite D call. The CDR3 spans 14 residues. Germline V CDR1 and CDR2: MNHEY, SVGAGI. Deletions cut 5 bases from V and 11 bases from J, with 19 bases between. This chain's CDR3 is CASSPPSLPGQQFF. The CDR3, as DNA: TGTGCCAGCAGTCCCCCCTCCCTCCCCGGGCAGCAGTTCTTC.

This chain links TRBV14 with TRBJ2-1; TRBD2 aligns across 8 bases. The CDR3 covers 13 residues. The trim removed 4 bases at V and 7 bases at J, leaving 3 bases unmatched. Germline V gene lookup returns CDR1 SGHDN and CDR2 FVKESK. The DNA for the CDR3 is TGTGCCAGCAGCCCGAGACTAGCGAATGAGCAGTTCTTC. It encodes CASSPRLANEQFF.

This clone has only a few counts. The chain uses TRBV15 and TRBJ2-7, with 8 bases aligning to TRBD1. The V gene's germline CDR1 is LNHNV and CDR2 YYDKDF (reference sequence). The CDR3 loop spans 15 amino acids. The junction had 6 bases not matched to a gene; V was cut back by 0 bases and J by 5 bases. CDR3 sequence (DNA): TGTGCCACCAGCAGAGATCCGCCAGGGGGCCACGAGCAGTACTTC. The encoded protein is CATSRDPPGGHEQYF.

CDR3 residues: CASSWGRGTGELFF. As DNA, the CDR3 is TGTGCCAGCAGTTGGGGTCGGGGGACCGGGGAGCTGTTTTTT. V and J are TRBV28 and TRBJ2-2, with D possibly being TRBD2 (6 bases). The length of the CDR3 is 14 residues. The germline V gene encodes CDR1 MDHEN and CDR2 SYDVKM. V gave up 4 bases and J gave up 5 bases, with 11 bases separating them.

The rearrangement joins TRBV2 to TRBJ2-7; 7 bases line up with TRBD1. This CDR3 has 16 residues. V lost 6 bases and J lost 2; bases outside the gene matches: 13. Germline V CDR1 and CDR2: SNHLY, FYNNEI. The DNA for the CDR3 is TGTGCCAGCAGCGCTATAGGGACAGCCATAACCTACGAGCAGTACTTC. It yields the protein CASSAIGTAITYEQYF.